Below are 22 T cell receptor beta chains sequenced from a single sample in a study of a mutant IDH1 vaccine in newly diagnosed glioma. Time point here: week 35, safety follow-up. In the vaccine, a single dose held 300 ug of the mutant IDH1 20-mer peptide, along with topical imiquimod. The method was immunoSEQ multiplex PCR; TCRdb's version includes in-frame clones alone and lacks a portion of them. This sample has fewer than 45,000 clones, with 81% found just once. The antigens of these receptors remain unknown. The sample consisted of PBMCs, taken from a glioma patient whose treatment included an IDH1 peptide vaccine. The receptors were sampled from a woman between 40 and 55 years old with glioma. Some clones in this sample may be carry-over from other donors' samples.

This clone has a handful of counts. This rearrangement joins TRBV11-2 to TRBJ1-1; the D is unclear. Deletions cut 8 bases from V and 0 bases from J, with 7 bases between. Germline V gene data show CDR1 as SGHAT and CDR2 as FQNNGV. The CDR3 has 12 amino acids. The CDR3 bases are TGTGCCAGCTCCGCGATGAACACTGAAGCTTTCTTT. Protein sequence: CASSAMNTEAFF.

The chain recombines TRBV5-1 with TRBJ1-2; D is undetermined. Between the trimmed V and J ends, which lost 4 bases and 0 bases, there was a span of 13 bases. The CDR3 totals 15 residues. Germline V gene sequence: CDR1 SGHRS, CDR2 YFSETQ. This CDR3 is CASSPGGRANYGYTF. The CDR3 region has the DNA TGCGCCAGCAGCCCTGGAGGCCGGGCTAACTATGGCTACACCTTC.

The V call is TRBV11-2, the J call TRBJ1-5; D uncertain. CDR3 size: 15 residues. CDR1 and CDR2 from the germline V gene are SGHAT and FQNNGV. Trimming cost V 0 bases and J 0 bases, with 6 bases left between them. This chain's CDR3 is CASSLDSNSNQPQHF. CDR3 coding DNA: TGTGCCAGCAGCTTAGATTCGAATAGCAATCAGCCCCAGCATTTT.

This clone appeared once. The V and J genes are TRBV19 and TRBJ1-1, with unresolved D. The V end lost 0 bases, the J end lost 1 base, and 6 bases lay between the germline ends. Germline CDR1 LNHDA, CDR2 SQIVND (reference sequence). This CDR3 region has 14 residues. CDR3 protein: CASSIEMGNTEAFF. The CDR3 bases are TGTGCCAGTAGTATAGAGATGGGGAACACTGAAGCTTTCTTT.

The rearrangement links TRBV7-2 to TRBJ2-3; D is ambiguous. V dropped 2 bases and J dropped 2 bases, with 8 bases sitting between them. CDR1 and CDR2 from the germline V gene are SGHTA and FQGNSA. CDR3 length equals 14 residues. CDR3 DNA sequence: TGTGCCAGCAGCTTATCAGTAAACACAGATACGCAGTATTTT. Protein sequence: CASSLSVNTDTQYF. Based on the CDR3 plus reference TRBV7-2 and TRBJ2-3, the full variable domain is GAGVSQSPSNKVTEKGKDVELRCDPISGHTALYWYRQSLGQGLEFLIYFQGNSAPDKSGLPSDRFSAERTGGSVSTLTIQRTQQEDSAVYLCASSLSVNTDTQYFGPGTRLTVL.

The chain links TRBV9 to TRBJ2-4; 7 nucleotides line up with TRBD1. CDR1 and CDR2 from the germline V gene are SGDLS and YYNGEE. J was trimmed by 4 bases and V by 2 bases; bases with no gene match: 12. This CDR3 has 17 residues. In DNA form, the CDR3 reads TGTGCCAGCAGCGTCGACAGGGAAGGGCGAACGAAAAACATTCAGTACTTC. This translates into CASSVDREGRTKNIQYF.

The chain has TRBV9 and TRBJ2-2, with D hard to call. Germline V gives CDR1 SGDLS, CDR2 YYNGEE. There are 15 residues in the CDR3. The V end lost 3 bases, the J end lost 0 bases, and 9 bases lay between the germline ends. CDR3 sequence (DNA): TGTGCCAGCAGCGCGACACTTACGAACACCGGGGAGCTGTTTTTT. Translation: CASSATLTNTGELFF.

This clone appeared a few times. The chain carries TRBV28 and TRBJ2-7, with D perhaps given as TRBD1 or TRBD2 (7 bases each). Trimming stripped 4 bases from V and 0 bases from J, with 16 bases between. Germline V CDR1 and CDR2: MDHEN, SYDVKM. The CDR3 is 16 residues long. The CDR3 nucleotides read TGTGCCAGCAGTTGGGCCCAGGGGGACTACTCCTACGAGCAGTACTTC. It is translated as CASSWAQGDYSYEQYF.

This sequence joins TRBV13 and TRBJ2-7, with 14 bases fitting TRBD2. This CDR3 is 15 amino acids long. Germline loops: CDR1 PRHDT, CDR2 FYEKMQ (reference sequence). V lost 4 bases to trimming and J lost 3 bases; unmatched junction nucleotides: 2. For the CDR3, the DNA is TGTGCCAGCAGCTCGGGACTAGCGGGAGACTACGAGCAGTACTTC. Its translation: CASSSGLAGDYEQYF.

As DNA, the CDR3 is TGTGCCAGCAGCTCAACAGAATTCTCTGGAAACACCATATATTTT. Its protein is CASSSTEFSGNTIYF. V gene TRBV7-2 combines with J gene TRBJ1-3; D uncertain. The V gene's germline CDR1 is SGHTA and CDR2 FQGNSA. CDR3 length: 15 residues. Trimming pared 4 bases from V and 0 bases from J, leaving 10 bases between. The complete variable domain, with remaining parts taken from reference TRBV7-2 and TRBJ1-3, reads GAGVSQSPSNKVTEKGKDVELRCDPISGHTALYWYRQSLGQGLEFLIYFQGNSAPDKSGLPSDRFSAERTGGSVSTLTIQRTQQEDSAVYLCASSSTEFSGNTIYFGEGSWLTVV.

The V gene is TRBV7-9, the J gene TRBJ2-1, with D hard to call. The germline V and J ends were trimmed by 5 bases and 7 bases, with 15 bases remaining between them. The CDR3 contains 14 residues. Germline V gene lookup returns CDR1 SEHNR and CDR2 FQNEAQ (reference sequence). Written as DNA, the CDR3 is TGTGCCAGCAGCCATTGGACGGACGAGAATGAGCAGTTCTTC. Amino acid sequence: CASSHWTDENEQFF.

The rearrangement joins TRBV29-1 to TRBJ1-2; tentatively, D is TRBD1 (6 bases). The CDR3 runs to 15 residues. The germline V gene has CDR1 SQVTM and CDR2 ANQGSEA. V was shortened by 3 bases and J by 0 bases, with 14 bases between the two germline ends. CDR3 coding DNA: TGCAGCGTTGAGGGGGCGATCTCCTCTAACTATGGCTACACCTTC. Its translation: CSVEGAISSNYGYTF.

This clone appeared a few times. The CDR3 region is CSVGGGGAQGGYTF. The CDR3 DNA follows: TGCAGCGTTGGAGGGGGGGGAGCACAAGGTGGCTACACCTTC. The chain joins TRBV29-1 to TRBJ1-2; a possible D gene is TRBD1 (6 bases). The CDR3 consists of 14 residues. Germline V gene data show CDR1 as SQVTM and CDR2 as ANQGSEA. The germline V and J ends were trimmed by 4 bases and 7 bases, with 19 bases remaining between them.

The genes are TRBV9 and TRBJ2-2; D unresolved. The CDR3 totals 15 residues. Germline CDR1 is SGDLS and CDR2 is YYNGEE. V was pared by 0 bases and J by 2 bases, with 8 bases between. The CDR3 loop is CASSVGSGNTGELFF. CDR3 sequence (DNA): TGTGCCAGCAGCGTAGGGTCCGGAAACACCGGGGAGCTGTTTTTT.

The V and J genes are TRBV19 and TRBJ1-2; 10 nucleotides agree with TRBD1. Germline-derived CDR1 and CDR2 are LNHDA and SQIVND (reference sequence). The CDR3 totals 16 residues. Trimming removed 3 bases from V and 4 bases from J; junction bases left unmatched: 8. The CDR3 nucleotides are TGTGCCAGTAGTATCCAACAGACAGGGGGCCTCTATGGCTACACCTTC. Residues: CASSIQQTGGLYGYTF.

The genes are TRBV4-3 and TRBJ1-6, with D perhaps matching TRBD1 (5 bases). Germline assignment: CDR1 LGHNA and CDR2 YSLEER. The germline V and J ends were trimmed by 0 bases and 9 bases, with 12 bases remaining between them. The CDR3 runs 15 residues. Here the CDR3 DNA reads TGCGCCAGCAGCCAAGAGCAGGGTATAGGTTCACCCCTCCACTTT. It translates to CASSQEQGIGSPLHF.

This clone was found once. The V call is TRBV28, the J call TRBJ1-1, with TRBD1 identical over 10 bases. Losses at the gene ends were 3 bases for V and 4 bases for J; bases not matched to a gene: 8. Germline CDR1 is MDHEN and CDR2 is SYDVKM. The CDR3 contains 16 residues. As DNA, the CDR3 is TGTGCCAGCAGTTTCAGCATGGGGGACAGGGGCACTGAAGCTTTCTTT. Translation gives CASSFSMGDRGTEAFF.

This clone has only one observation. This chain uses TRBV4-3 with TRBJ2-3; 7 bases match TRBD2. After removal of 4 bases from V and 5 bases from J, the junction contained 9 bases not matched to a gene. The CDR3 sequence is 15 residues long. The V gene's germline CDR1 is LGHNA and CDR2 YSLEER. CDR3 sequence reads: CASSPEGLVRDTQYF. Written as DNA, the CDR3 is TGCGCCAGCAGCCCCGAAGGACTAGTAAGAGATACGCAGTATTTT.

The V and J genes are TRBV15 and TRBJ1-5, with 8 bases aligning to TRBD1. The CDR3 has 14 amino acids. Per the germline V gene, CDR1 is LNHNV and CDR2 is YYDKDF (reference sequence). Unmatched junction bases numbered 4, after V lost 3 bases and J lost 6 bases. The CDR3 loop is CATSSTGGIQPQHF. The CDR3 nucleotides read TGTGCCACCAGCAGCACAGGGGGGATTCAGCCCCAGCATTTT.

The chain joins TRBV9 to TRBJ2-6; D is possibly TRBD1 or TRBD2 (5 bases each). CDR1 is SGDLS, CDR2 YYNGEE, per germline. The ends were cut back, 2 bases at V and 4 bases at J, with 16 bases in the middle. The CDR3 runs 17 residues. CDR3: CASSVSGSSLGANVLTF. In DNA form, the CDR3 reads TGTGCCAGCAGCGTCTCAGGGAGTTCTCTGGGGGCCAACGTCCTGACTTTC.

CDR3 sequence: CASRGTLGGYTF. In DNA form, the CDR3 reads TGTGCCAGCAGGGGGACCTTGGGTGGCTACACCTTC. The chain carries TRBV6-1 and TRBJ1-2; maybe TRBD1 (5 bases). Trimming took 6 bases from V and 7 from J, leaving 12 bases between them. The V gene's germline CDR1 is MNHNS and CDR2 SASEGT. The CDR3 covers 12 residues.

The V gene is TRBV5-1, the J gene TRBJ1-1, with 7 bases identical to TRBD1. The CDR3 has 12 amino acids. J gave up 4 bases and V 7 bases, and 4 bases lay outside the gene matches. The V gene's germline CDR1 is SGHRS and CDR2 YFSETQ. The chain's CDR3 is CASSPGGTEAFF. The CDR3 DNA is TGCGCCAGCTCCCCAGGGGGCACTGAAGCTTTCTTT.